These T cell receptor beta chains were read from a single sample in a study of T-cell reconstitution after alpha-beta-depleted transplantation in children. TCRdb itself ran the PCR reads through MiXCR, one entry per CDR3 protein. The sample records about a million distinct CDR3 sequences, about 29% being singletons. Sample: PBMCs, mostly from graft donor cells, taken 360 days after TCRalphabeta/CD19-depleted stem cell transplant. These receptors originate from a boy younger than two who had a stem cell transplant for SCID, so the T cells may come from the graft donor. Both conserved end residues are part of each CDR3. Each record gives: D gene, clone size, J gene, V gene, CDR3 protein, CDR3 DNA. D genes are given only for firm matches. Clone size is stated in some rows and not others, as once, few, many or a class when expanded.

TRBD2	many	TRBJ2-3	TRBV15	CATSALGGGSWSTDTQYF	TGTGCCACCAGCGCTCTAGGCGGGGGGTCCTGGAGCACAGATACGCAGTATTTT
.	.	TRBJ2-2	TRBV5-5	CASSSAFLNTGELFF	TGTGCCAGCAGCTCGGCTTTCCTGAACACCGGGGAGCTGTTTTTT
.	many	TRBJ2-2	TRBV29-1	CSVGGQYTGELFF	TGCAGCGTTGGGGGACAATACACCGGGGAGCTGTTTTTT
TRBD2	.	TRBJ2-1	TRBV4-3	CASSQGLAGGGSYNEQFF	TGCGCCAGCAGCCAAGGACTAGCGGGGGGCGGCTCCTACAATGAGCAGTTCTTC
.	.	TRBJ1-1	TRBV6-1	CASSEGMGTEAFF	TGTGCCAGCAGTGAAGGTATGGGCACTGAAGCTTTCTTT
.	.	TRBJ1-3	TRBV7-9	CASSLDGNGNTIYF	TGTGCCAGCAGCCTGGACGGAAATGGAAACACCATATATTTT
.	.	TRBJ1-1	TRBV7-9	CASSLALNTNTEAFF	TGTGCCAGCAGCTTAGCCCTAAACACGAACACTGAAGCTTTCTTT
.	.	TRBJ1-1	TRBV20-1	CSARDPGVTAAEAFF	TGCAGTGCTAGAGACCCCGGAGTGACCGCCGCTGAAGCTTTCTTT
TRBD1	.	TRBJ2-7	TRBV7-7	CASSPNTGGGSYEQYF	TGTGCCAGCAGTCCTAATACAGGGGGCGGCTCCTACGAGCAGTACTTC
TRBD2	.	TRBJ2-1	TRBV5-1	CASSPVAGGEYNEQFF	TGCGCCAGCAGCCCAGTAGCGGGGGGGGAATACAATGAGCAGTTCTTC
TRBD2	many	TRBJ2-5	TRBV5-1	CASSPHRGEETQYF	TGCGCCAGCAGCCCACACCGGGGGGAAGAGACCCAGTACTTC
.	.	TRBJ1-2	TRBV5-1	CASSGPDGSNYGYTF	TGCGCCAGCAGCGGTCCGGACGGCTCTAACTATGGCTACACCTTC
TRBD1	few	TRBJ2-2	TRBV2	CASRTGQGAGELFF	TGTGCCAGCAGGACGGGACAGGGCGCCGGGGAGCTGTTTTTT
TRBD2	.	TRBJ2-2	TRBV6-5	CASSYLGTSGGYAGELFF	TGTGCCAGCAGTTACCTCGGGACTAGCGGGGGGTACGCCGGGGAGCTGTTTTTT
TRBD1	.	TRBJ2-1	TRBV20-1	CSARVLDRYNEQFF	TGCAGTGCTAGAGTCCTGGACAGGTACAATGAGCAGTTCTTC
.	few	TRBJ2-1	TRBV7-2	CASSLSRGHNEQFF	TGTGCCAGCAGCTTAAGTAGGGGCCACAATGAGCAGTTCTTC
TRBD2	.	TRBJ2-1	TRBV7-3	CASSSRPSGGGYNEQFF	TGTGCCAGCAGCTCCAGACCTAGCGGGGGAGGGTACAATGAGCAGTTCTTC
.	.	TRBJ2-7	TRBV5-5	CASSFQPQWNEQYF	TGTGCCAGCAGCTTCCAGCCCCAGTGGAACGAGCAGTACTTC
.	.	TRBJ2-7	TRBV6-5	CASSYGHTYEQYF	TGTGCCAGCAGCTATGGACATACCTACGAGCAGTACTTC
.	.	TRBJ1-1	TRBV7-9	CASSPGPLGMNTEAFF	TGTGCCAGCAGCCCAGGGCCGCTGGGGATGAACACTGAAGCTTTCTTT
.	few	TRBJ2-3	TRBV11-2	CASSLDLGLDEDTQYF	TGTGCCAGCAGCTTAGATCTGGGGCTAGACGAAGATACGCAGTATTTT
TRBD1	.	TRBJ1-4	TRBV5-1	CASSPRETGGSAEKLFF	TGCGCCAGCAGCCCCCGGGAGACAGGGGGCTCAGCGGAAAAACTGTTTTTT
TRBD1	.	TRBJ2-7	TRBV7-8	CASSSSGQGLGEQYF	TGTGCCAGCAGCTCGTCGGGACAGGGCTTAGGCGAGCAGTACTTC
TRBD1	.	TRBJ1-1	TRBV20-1	CSARRRDRDPGPEAFF	TGCAGTGCTAGACGCCGGGACAGGGACCCAGGACCTGAAGCTTTCTTT
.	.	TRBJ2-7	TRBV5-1	CASSLVSDFGEQYF	TGCGCCAGCAGCTTGGTTAGCGACTTTGGCGAGCAGTACTTC
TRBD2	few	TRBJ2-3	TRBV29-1	CSVGFLAGDGADTQYF	TGCAGCGTTGGATTTCTAGCGGGGGACGGAGCAGATACGCAGTATTTT
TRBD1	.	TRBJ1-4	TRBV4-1	CASSQGDSYLSEKLFF	TGCGCCAGCAGCCAAGGGGACAGCTATCTTTCTGAAAAACTGTTTTTT
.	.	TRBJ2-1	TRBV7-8	CASSLAVTALTNEQFF	TGTGCCAGCAGCTTAGCGGTAACGGCCTTAACAAATGAGCAGTTCTTC
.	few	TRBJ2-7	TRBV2	CASRDRDLPSYEQYF	TGTGCCAGCAGAGACCGGGACCTCCCGTCCTACGAGCAGTACTTC
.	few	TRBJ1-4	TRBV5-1	CASSWDEGAGEKLFF	TGCGCCAGCAGCTGGGACGAGGGCGCAGGGGAAAAACTGTTTTTT
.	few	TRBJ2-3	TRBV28	CASSLPLLTDTQYF	TGTGCCAGCAGTTTACCCCTTCTGACAGATACGCAGTATTTT
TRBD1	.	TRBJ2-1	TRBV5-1	CASHPGDRVVNEQFF	TGCGCCAGCCACCCCGGGGACAGGGTGGTCAATGAGCAGTTCTTC
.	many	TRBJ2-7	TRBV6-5	CASSYTRYPYEQYF	TGTGCCAGCAGTTACACCAGGTACCCCTACGAGCAGTACTTC
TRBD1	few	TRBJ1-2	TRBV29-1	CSAGSGTGGGYTF	TGCAGCGCCGGGTCCGGGACAGGGGGTGGCTACACCTTC
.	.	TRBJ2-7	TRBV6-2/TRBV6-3	CASRPSTDREGEQYF	TGTGCCAGCAGACCCTCAACAGACAGGGAGGGCGAGCAGTACTTC
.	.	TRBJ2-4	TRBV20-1	CSARDPLTGSLAKNIQYF	TGCAGTGCTAGAGATCCCCTCACAGGATCCTTAGCCAAAAACATTCAGTACTTC
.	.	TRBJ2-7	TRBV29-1	CSATNRAPYEQYF	TGCAGCGCAACGAACAGGGCCCCCTACGAGCAGTACTTC
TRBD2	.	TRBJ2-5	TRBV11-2	CASSLGGLGIGETQYF	TGTGCCAGCAGCTTAGGCGGACTAGGTATTGGGGAGACCCAGTACTTC
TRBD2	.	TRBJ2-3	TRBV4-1	CASSQDLYPLTSGGARGDTQYF	TGCGCCAGCAGCCAAGACCTGTACCCACTCACTAGCGGGGGGGCCCGAGGAGATACGCAGTATTTT
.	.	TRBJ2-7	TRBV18	CASSPKGRAYEQYF	TGTGCCAGCTCACCAAAGGGCAGGGCCTACGAGCAGTACTTC
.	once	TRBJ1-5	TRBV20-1	CSAGKQGSNQPQHF	TGCAGTGCTGGAAAGCAGGGGAGCAATCAGCCCCAGCATTTT
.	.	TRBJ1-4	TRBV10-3	CATRGATNEKLFF	TGTGCCACCCGAGGAGCAACTAATGAAAAACTGTTTTTT
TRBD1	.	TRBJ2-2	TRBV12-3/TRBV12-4	CASTRDRVNTGELFF	TGTGCCAGCACCCGGGACAGGGTCAACACCGGGGAGCTGTTTTTT
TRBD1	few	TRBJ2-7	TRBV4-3	CASSQAGQGVYEQYF	TGCGCCAGCAGCCAAGCTGGACAGGGGGTATACGAGCAGTACTTC
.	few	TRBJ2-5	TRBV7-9	CASSLRTETQYF	TGTGCCAGCAGCTTAAGAACCGAGACCCAGTACTTC
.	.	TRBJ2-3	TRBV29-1	CSAAPGPGTDTQYF	TGCAGCGCCGCCCCGGGTCCTGGGACAGATACGCAGTATTTT
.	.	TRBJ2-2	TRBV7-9	CASSFDSIRTGELFF	TGTGCCAGCAGCTTCGACAGTATAAGGACCGGGGAGCTGTTTTTT
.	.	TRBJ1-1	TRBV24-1	CATSDPYIGSFF	TGTGCCACCAGTGATCCCTACATAGGGTCTTTCTTT
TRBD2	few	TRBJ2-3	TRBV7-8	CASSTALAGPGDTQYF	TGTGCCAGCAGCACCGCACTAGCGGGGCCCGGGGATACGCAGTATTTT
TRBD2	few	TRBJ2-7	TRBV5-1	CASSFGLAGALEQYF	TGCGCCAGCAGCTTTGGACTAGCGGGGGCTCTCGAGCAGTACTTC
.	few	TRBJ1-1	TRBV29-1	CSVAVPSRTEAFF	TGCAGCGTTGCGGTCCCCTCAAGGACTGAAGCTTTCTTT
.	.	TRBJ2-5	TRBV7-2	CASSPAWTQYF	TGTGCCAGCAGCCCCGCTTGGACCCAGTACTTC
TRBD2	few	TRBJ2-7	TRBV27	CASSLFQTLPGTSGGKIYEQYF	TGTGCCAGCAGTTTATTCCAGACCTTACCCGGGACTAGCGGGGGAAAAATCTACGAGCAGTACTTC
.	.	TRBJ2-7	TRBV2	CASTPGYEQYF	TGTGCCAGCACCCCAGGATACGAGCAGTACTTC
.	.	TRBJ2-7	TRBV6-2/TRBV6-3	CASTNRYEQYF	TGTGCCAGCACCAACCGGTACGAGCAGTACTTC
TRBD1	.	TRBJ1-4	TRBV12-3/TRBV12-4	CASSGGQGKGSNEKLFF	TGTGCCAGCAGCGGGGGACAGGGGAAAGGTTCTAATGAAAAACTGTTTTTT
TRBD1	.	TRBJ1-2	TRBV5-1	CASSLGGQGFYGYTF	TGCGCCAGCAGCTTGGGGGGACAGGGGTTCTATGGCTACACCTTC
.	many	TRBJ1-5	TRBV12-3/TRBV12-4	CASSFRGNQPQHF	TGTGCCAGCAGTTTTAGAGGCAATCAGCCCCAGCATTTT
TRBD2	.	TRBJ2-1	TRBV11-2	CASSLVFGGGSYNEQFF	TGTGCCAGCAGCTTAGTGTTTGGGGGGGGCTCCTACAATGAGCAGTTCTTC
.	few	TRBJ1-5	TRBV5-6	CASSLYGGQPQHF	TGTGCCAGCAGCTTGTATGGGGGTCAGCCCCAGCATTTT